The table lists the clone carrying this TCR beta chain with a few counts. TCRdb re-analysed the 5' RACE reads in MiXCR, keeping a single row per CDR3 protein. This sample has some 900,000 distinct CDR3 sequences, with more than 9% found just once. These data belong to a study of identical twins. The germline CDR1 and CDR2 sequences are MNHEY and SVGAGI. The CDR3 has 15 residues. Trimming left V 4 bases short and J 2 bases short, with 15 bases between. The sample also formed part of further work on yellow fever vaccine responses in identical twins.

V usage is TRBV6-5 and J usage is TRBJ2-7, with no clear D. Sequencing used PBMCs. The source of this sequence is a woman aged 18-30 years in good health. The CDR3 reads CASSLTSGPAYEQYV. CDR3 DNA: TGTGCCAGCAGTTTAACCTCCGGGCCGGCCTACGAGCAGTACGTC.